The clone carrying this T cell receptor beta chain was counted ten times or more. The antigen is undetermined. Genomic DNA was the source, and TCR beta CDR3 was amplified from it by two-round multiplex PCR. First-round PCR, the initial amplification, used primers specific to each TRBV and TRBJ gene. One entry per CDR3 protein, called by TCRdb with MiXCR from the multiplex PCR reads. This table has about 27,000 distinct CDR3 sequences, around 30% appearing once. These data originate in a study of prognosis after radiotherapy for stage I lung cancer. For the study at large: The non-small cell lung cancer patients were all considered medically inoperable, with comorbidities accounting for this in 11 to 12 of them.

This CDR3 is built from 12 residues. Germline V gene sequence: CDR1 SNHLY, CDR2 FYNNEI. Trimming pared 6 bases from V and 7 bases from J, leaving 9 bases between. General study results and limits: Post-treatment Shannon entropy following stereotactic body radiation therapy was lower among patients who developed distant metastases. Stereotactic body radiation therapy was followed by fewer unique TCR clones, median approximately 9,100 versus 7,200. Between patients with and without metastases, TRBV and TRBJ gene usage reportedly differed.

The TCR sequence derives from a donor of 50 years or more with non-small cell lung cancer. The V call is TRBV2, the J call TRBJ2-2, with D hard to call. The input for sequencing was PBMCs, taken before or after stereotactic body radiation therapy (not recorded which). CDR3 sequence (DNA): TGTGCCAGCAGCGTGACCCTCGGGGAGCTGTTTTTT. Residues: CASSVTLGELFF.